These 24 T cell receptor beta chains originate from one sample sequenced in a study of human T cells and chemical hapten exposure. Specified time point: patch test 1, 2 weeks after DPC sensitization. Treatment: therapeutic diphenylcyclopropenone sensitization with weekly scalp DPC. One entry per CDR3 protein results from TCRdb running MiXCR on the RACE reads. The data show tens of thousands of distinct CDR3 sequences, about 10% seen once. The sample was whole blood, taken in connection with sensitization to the hapten diphenylcyclopropenone (DPC). Receptors originate from a woman in her fifties or sixties with alopecia areata. Some clones in this sample may be carry-over from other donors' samples.

V gene TRBV20-1 combines with J gene TRBJ1-5, with D maybe TRBD1 (5 bases). The CDR3 sequence is 13 residues long. The V gene's germline CDR1 is DFQATT and CDR2 SNEGSKA (reference sequence). Deletions cut 5 bases from V and 2 bases from J, with 10 bases between. The CDR3: CSADGGGNQPQHF. The CDR3 nucleotides are TGCAGTGCTGATGGGGGTGGCAATCAGCCCCAGCATTTT.

This clonotype was recorded at least ten times. The rearrangement joins TRBV29-1 to TRBJ2-1, with 7 nucleotides matching TRBD2. V lost 4 bases to trimming and J lost 9 bases; unmatched junction nucleotides: 6. The germline V gene has CDR1 SQVTM and CDR2 ANQGSEA. The CDR3 loop spans 12 amino acids. CDR3 in DNA: TGCAGCGTTGTTGTTGGCGGGAGTGAGCAGTTCTTC. Its protein is CSVVVGGSEQFF.

V and J are TRBV5-1 and TRBJ1-1; 8 bases map to TRBD1. Losses at the gene ends were 0 bases for V and 1 base for J; bases not matched to a gene: 2. This CDR3 contains 15 residues. From germline, CDR1 is SGHRS and CDR2 YFSETQ. The CDR3 spells CASSLEGTGNTEAFF. In DNA, the CDR3 is TGCGCCAGCAGCTTGGAGGGGACAGGGAACACTGAAGCTTTCTTT.

This chain uses TRBV29-1 with TRBJ2-5; D gene unclear. Trimming left V 7 bases short and J 4 bases short, with 13 bases between. The CDR3 is made up of 12 amino acids. Per the germline V gene, CDR1 is SQVTM and CDR2 is ANQGSEA. The CDR3 region is CSAGLGRETQYF. The CDR3 DNA reads as TGCAGCGCTGGTCTGGGAAGAGAGACCCAGTACTTC.

This chain joins TRBV29-1 and TRBJ1-2, with D unclear. This CDR3 region has 13 residues. Between the trimmed V and J ends, which lost 7 bases and 2 bases, there was a span of 14 bases. Germline V gene sequence: CDR1 SQVTM, CDR2 ANQGSEA. In DNA form, the CDR3 reads TGCAGCGCAATGGCGGTCCGCAACTATGGCTACACCTTC. It codes for CSAMAVRNYGYTF. The variable domain in full, with the rest retrieved from reference TRBV29-1 and TRBJ1-2, is SAVISQKPSRDICQRGTSLTIQCQVDSQVTMMFWYRQQPGQSLTLIATANQGSEATYESGFVIDKFPISRPNLTFSTLTVSNMSPEDSSIYLCSAMAVRNYGYTFGSGTRLTVV.

This clonotype was seen at least ten times. V usage is TRBV12-3 or TRBV12-4 and J usage is TRBJ2-5, with 7 nucleotides matching TRBD1. CDR3 length equals 11 residues. J was trimmed by 5 bases and V by 7 bases; bases with no gene match: 1. The CDR3 DNA sequence: TGTGCCAGCACCAGGGGGGAGACCCAGTACTTC. Its translation is CASTRGETQYF.

The chain links TRBV7-6 to TRBJ2-2; D is perhaps TRBD1 (5 bases). The V gene lost 5 bases and the J gene lost 7 bases, with 20 bases spanning the gap. Germline CDR1 is SGHVS and CDR2 is FNYEAQ. The CDR3 runs 16 residues. The CDR3 spells CASSPTRRGSGGELFF. CDR3 DNA sequence: TGTGCCAGCAGCCCAACCCGTAGGGGAAGTGGCGGGGAGCTGTTTTTT. The entire variable domain, with the rest obtained from reference TRBV7-6 and TRBJ2-2, is as follows: GAGVSQSPRYKVTKRGQDVALRCDPISGHVSLYWYRQALGQGPEFLTYFNYEAQQDKSGLPNDRFSAERPEGSISTLTIQRTEQRDSAMYRCASSPTRRGSGGELFFGEGSRLTVL.

This clonotype was found a few times. The V gene is TRBV2, the J gene TRBJ2-5, with TRBD1 as a possible D gene (6 bases). Trimming stripped 6 bases from V and 9 bases from J, with 11 bases between. CDR3 size: 11 residues. Germline V CDR1 and CDR2: SNHLY, FYNNEI. The DNA of the CDR3 is TGTGCCAGCAGCCAGGGGATGTCCCAGTACTTC. Translation: CASSQGMSQYF.

The J gene is TRBJ1-2, the V gene TRBV11-2, with D tentatively TRBD1 (5 bases). The CDR3 is made up of 14 amino acids. Germline CDR1 and CDR2: SGHAT and FQNNGV. V lost 5 bases and J lost 3, with 13 bases in between. The CDR3 DNA follows: TGTGCCAGCAGCCAGAGGGACGGTCACTATGGCTACACCTTC. Amino acid sequence: CASSQRDGHYGYTF.

The chain recombines TRBV6-2 or TRBV6-3 with TRBJ1-5, with D possibly TRBD1 on 5 matching bases. This CDR3 region has 13 residues. CDR1 is MNHEY, CDR2 SVGEGT, per germline. The V end lost 9 bases, the J end lost 9 bases, and 18 bases lay between the germline ends. The DNA of the CDR3 is TGTGCCAGTAAGGGGTTAGGGGTATCGCCCCAGCATTTT. It codes for CASKGLGVSPQHF.

This clonotype came up a few times. The chain recombines TRBV13 with TRBJ1-2; maybe TRBD1 (6 bases). CDR3 length: 15 residues. Germline assignment: CDR1 PRHDT and CDR2 FYEKMQ (reference sequence). The V gene lost 4 bases and the J gene lost 5 bases, with 17 bases spanning the gap. CDR3 DNA: TGTGCCAGCAGCTCCGGGACAAGTTCTTGGTATGGCTACACCTTC. It specifies CASSSGTSSWYGYTF. The complete variable domain, with remaining parts taken from reference TRBV13 and TRBJ1-2, reads AAGVIQSPRHLIKEKRETATLKCYPIPRHDTVYWYQQGPGQDPQFLISFYEKMQSDKGSIPDRFSAQQFSDYHSELNMSSLELGDSALYFCASSSGTSSWYGYTFGSGTRLTVV.

The V gene is TRBV13, the J gene TRBJ2-1; TRBD1 is a possible D gene (5 bases). Trimming cost V 4 bases and J 0 bases, with 10 bases left between them. Germline V CDR1 and CDR2: PRHDT, FYEKMQ (reference sequence). The CDR3 extends over 15 amino acids. The CDR3 is CASSSLGPSYNEQFF. The DNA of the CDR3 is TGTGCCAGCAGCTCTCTGGGGCCCTCCTACAATGAGCAGTTCTTC.

The chain combines TRBV2 with TRBJ2-1, with 8 positions matching TRBD1. The CDR3 has 13 amino acids. V was pared by 7 bases and J by 9 bases, with 8 bases of the junction left unmatched. Germline CDR1 SNHLY, CDR2 FYNNEI. The CDR3 sequence is CASIEQGAGEQFF. The CDR3 DNA is TGTGCCAGCATCGAGCAGGGGGCAGGTGAGCAGTTCTTC.

The gene calls are TRBV5-1 and TRBJ2-3; TRBD1 matches at 12 bases. The germline CDR1 and CDR2 sequences are SGHRS and YFSETQ. The CDR3 sequence is 14 residues long. The J segment lost 6 bases and the V segment lost 7 bases, leaving 6 bases of the junction unmatched. The CDR3 DNA reads TGCGCCAGCGGCCGGGACAGGGGGCCCGATACGCAGTATTTT. Translating gives CASGRDRGPDTQYF.

This clonotype has only a few counts. The V and J genes are TRBV2 and TRBJ1-1; D call uncertain. Germline CDR1 SNHLY, CDR2 FYNNEI. V was trimmed by 2 bases and J by 3 bases, leaving 13 bases between them. This CDR3 comprises 15 residues. The CDR3 here is CASSERGRGDTEAFF. The CDR3 bases are TGTGCCAGCAGTGAAAGAGGGCGCGGGGACACTGAAGCTTTCTTT. The whole variable domain, remainder taken from reference TRBV2 and TRBJ1-1, is EPEVTQTPSHQVTQMGQEVILRCVPISNHLYFYWYRQILGQKVEFLVSFYNNEISEKSEIFDDQFSVERPDGSNFTLKIRSTKLEDSAMYFCASSERGRGDTEAFFGQGTRLTVV.

This clonotype was counted ten times or more. The chain combines TRBV20-1 with TRBJ2-3; D call uncertain. The V end lost 0 bases, the J end lost 4 bases, and 2 bases lay between the germline ends. The CDR3 runs to 11 residues. CDR1 is DFQATT and CDR2 is SNEGSKA in the germline V gene (reference sequence). The CDR3 loop reads CSARESDTQYF. The CDR3 DNA sequence: TGCAGTGCTAGAGAGTCAGATACGCAGTATTTT.

This chain joins TRBV6-1 and TRBJ2-5; 8 positions match TRBD1. The trim removed 2 bases at V and 4 bases at J, leaving 9 bases unmatched. The CDR3 is made up of 16 amino acids. Germline V gene lookup returns CDR1 MNHNS and CDR2 SASEGT. Here the CDR3 reads CASSEREDRGLETQYF. In DNA form, the CDR3 reads TGTGCCAGCAGTGAACGAGAAGACAGGGGCTTAGAGACCCAGTACTTC.

This clonotype turned up a few times. The chain combines TRBV19 with TRBJ2-1; either TRBD1 or TRBD2 may fit D (5 bases each). The CDR3 has 14 amino acids. The V end was cut by 7 bases, the J end by 12 bases, with 22 bases between. Germline V gene lookup returns CDR1 LNHDA and CDR2 SQIVND (reference sequence). CDR3 loop: CASTSPGALRPQFF. CDR3 bases: TGTGCCAGTACCTCCCCCGGGGCGCTGAGGCCGCAGTTCTTC.

There are a few counts of this clonotype. The chain joins TRBV3-1 to TRBJ2-1; 8 nucleotides line up with TRBD2. Trimming removed 1 base from V and 9 bases from J; junction bases left unmatched: 11. The CDR3 length is 16 residues. Germline V gene sequence: CDR1 LGHDT, CDR2 YNNKEL (reference sequence). Here the CDR3 reads CASSQGWNGGVGEQFF. The CDR3 DNA sequence: TGTGCCAGCAGCCAAGGTTGGAACGGGGGGGTTGGTGAGCAGTTCTTC.

The genes are TRBV29-1 and TRBJ1-2, with a tentative D call TRBD1 (6 bases). The V gene's germline CDR1 is SQVTM and CDR2 ANQGSEA. The CDR3 has 15 residues. V was trimmed by 4 bases and J by 7 bases, leaving 22 bases between them. The CDR3 reads CSVVLQTGLRRGYTF. The CDR3, as DNA: TGCAGCGTTGTCCTCCAAACAGGGTTGCGTCGTGGCTACACCTTC.

This clonotype was counted between two and nine times. The chain couples TRBV12-5 to TRBJ2-7, with D uncertain. This CDR3 is 12 amino acids long. Trimming stripped 4 bases from V and 7 bases from J, with 11 bases between. Germline CDR1 LGHNT, CDR2 FRNRAP. This CDR3 reads CASGSLSREQYF. The CDR3 nucleotides read TGTGCTAGTGGTTCGCTAAGCCGAGAGCAGTACTTC.

Details on this clonotype: The conserved phenylalanine or tryptophan normally closing the CDR3 is absent here, so this likely arose from a read error. The rearrangement uses TRBV5-1 and TRBJ1-1; maybe TRBD1 (6 bases). Germline V gene data show CDR1 as SGHRS and CDR2 as YFSETQ. The CDR3 is made up of 14 amino acids. Between the trimmed V and J ends, which lost 2 bases and 2 bases, there was a span of 10 bases. This CDR3 is CASSFGTTNTEAFS. As DNA, the CDR3 is TGCGCCAGCAGCTTCGGGACAACAAACACTGAAGCTTTCTCT.

This clonotype was observed once. V usage is TRBV10-1 and J usage is TRBJ1-2; D remains ambiguous. Per germline, CDR1 WNHNN and CDR2 SYGVQD (reference sequence). Deletions cut 3 bases from V and 3 bases from J, with 2 bases between. This CDR3 contains 11 residues. CDR3 amino acids: CASSDHYGYTF. CDR3 bases: TGCGCCAGCAGTGATCACTATGGCTACACCTTC.

This clonotype has only a few counts. The chain couples TRBV3-1 to TRBJ1-1; D is possibly TRBD1 (5 bases). V lost 2 bases and J lost 3, with 13 bases in between. CDR1 and CDR2 from the germline V gene are LGHDT and YNNKEL (reference sequence). The CDR3 is 15 residues long. The CDR3 coding sequence is TGTGCCAGCAGCCAACCGACAGTGGGGGACACTGAAGCTTTCTTT. Translation gives CASSQPTVGDTEAFF.